Shown below are 6 T cell receptor beta chains from a single sample sequenced in a study of PD-L1 blockade in urothelial cancer. Time point noted: pretreatment peripheral blood. The assay was immunoSEQ multiplex PCR, and TCRdb's table has in-frame clones only and misses some. The table shows 45,000 or so clones, with roughly 90% occurring only once. The sequences come from PBMCs, collected around atezolizumab (anti-PD-L1) treatment. These receptors were taken from a donor older than 35 with urothelial cancer.

This clone was seen more than once but under ten times. The V and J genes are TRBV21-1 and TRBJ2-7; the table's D call, TRBD2, has no DNA check behind it. TRBV21-1 is described as a pseudogene. The CDR3 has 18 amino acids. The CDR3 nucleotides are TGTGCCAGCAGCAAAGCGCCACGGCGGGGAACCTCCTCCTACGAGCAGTACTTC. Translation: CASSKAPRRGTSSYEQYF.

This clone was counted a single time. J is TRBJ2-6 and V is TRBV5-1; no clear D gene. The V gene's germline CDR1 is SGHRS and CDR2 YFSETQ. V lost 0 bases and J 0 bases, leaving 4 bases between the germline ends. The CDR3 loop spans 15 amino acids. CDR3 DNA: TGCGCCAGCAGCTTGGACGGCTCTGGGGCCAACGTCCTGACTTTC. Encoded protein: CASSLDGSGANVLTF.

The V and J genes are TRBV19 and TRBJ2-5; 8 positions agree with TRBD1. The germline V gene has CDR1 LNHDA and CDR2 SQIVND (reference sequence). The V and J ends lost 5 bases and 13 bases, in that order; junction bases with no gene match: 12. This CDR3 contains 13 residues. The CDR3 nucleotides are TGTGCCAGTAGTCCACTAGTAGCAGGGGGCTTGTACTTC. Protein sequence: CASSPLVAGGLYF.

V and J are TRBV7-8 and TRBJ2-2; no clear D. This CDR3 contains 14 residues. The V gene lost 1 base and the J gene lost 4 bases, with 7 bases spanning the gap. Germline CDR1 SGHVS, CDR2 FQNEAQ. The CDR3: CASSLGSSTGELFF. In nucleotides, the CDR3 is TGTGCCAGCAGCTTAGGCTCGAGCACCGGGGAGCTGTTTTTT. The full variable domain, its missing parts supplied by reference TRBV7-8 and TRBJ2-2, is GAGVSQSPRYKVAKRGQDVALRCDPISGHVSLFWYQQALGQGPEFLTYFQNEAQLDKSGLPSDRFFAERPEGSVSTLKIQRTQQEDSAVYLCASSLGSSTGELFFGEGSRLTVL.

V and J are TRBV7-9 and TRBJ2-7; 9 bases align to TRBD1. This CDR3 spans 15 amino acids. In germline, CDR1 is SEHNR, CDR2 FQNEAQ (reference sequence). Unmatched junction bases numbered 9, after V lost 5 bases and J lost 4 bases. The CDR3 DNA reads TGTGCCAGCAGCCCCGTCGGACAGGGGTCGTACGAGCAGTACTTC. Translating gives CASSPVGQGSYEQYF.

This clone was found once. The chain has TRBV7-6 and TRBJ2-3; TRBD1 might be the D (6 bases). V lost 1 base and J 0 bases, leaving 14 bases between the germline ends. CDR1 is SGHVS, CDR2 FNYEAQ, per germline. CDR3 length equals 17 residues. CDR3 nucleotides: TGTGCCAGCAGCTTAGTGGGGGCTAGCCCTAGCACAGATACGCAGTATTTT. Protein: CASSLVGASPSTDTQYF. Complete variable domain (other parts from reference TRBV7-6 and TRBJ2-3): GAGVSQSPRYKVTKRGQDVALRCDPISGHVSLYWYRQALGQGPEFLTYFNYEAQQDKSGLPNDRFSAERPEGSISTLTIQRTEQRDSAMYRCASSLVGASPSTDTQYFGPGTRLTVL.